This T cell receptor beta chain was recovered during a study of regulatory T cells in long-lasting Graves disease. CDR3 regions were amplified by Arm-PCR using iRepertoire HTBI primers to build TCR beta libraries. Each CDR3 protein is one row after TCRdb ran MiXCR on the multiplex PCR reads. The repertoire holds about 290,000 distinct CDR3 sequences, 20% to 25% seen once, with 45% to 70% in the top ten. V lost 5 bases and J lost 5, with 12 bases in between. The CDR3 spans 13 residues. This sample's time point: persistent/refractory GD, antithyroid drugs over 5 years with positive TRAb. Generation of the TCR library employed RNA extracted from PBMCs. The diagnosis of Graves' disease used American Thyroid Association guidelines. This clonotype was seen ten or more times. The antigen is undetermined. Notes on the study in general: Persistent Graves' cases showed lower TCR diversity than newly diagnosed cases.

Sequencing was performed on peripheral blood mononuclear cells (PBMCs), taken when the disease was refractory, from a patient treated with antithyroid drugs. The gene calls are TRBV12-3 or TRBV12-4 and TRBJ1-1; D uncertain. The sequence was collected from a female donor with Graves disease. The chain's CDR3 is CASSPKWVTEAFF. CDR3 bases: TGTGCCAGCAGTCCCAAGTGGGTAACTGAAGCTTTCTTT.